This record covers a single T cell receptor (beta chain). A few counts support this clonotype. No much larger clone exists at a distance of one base, and base qualities are not known. The sample belongs to a study of T cells after yellow fever vaccination (dated by TCRdb to about 2019). Concerning the study at large: Libraries from fractions with low cell numbers were prepared with the SMART-Seq v4 Ultra Low Input RNA kit. Blood was drawn at multiple timepoints before and after primary and secondary immunization, with bulk PBMC replicates and cell subsets isolated. To follow T-cell clones before and after primary and booster YFV17D yellow fever vaccination, bulk TCR alpha and beta repertoires were sequenced over time. The cohort comprised two healthy male donors, one aged 18 to 30 and one aged 30 to 39 years. The study at large found these results: A small fraction of clonotypes showed up in both the CD4 and CD8 compartments, probably as a result of convergent recombination. The secondary T-cell response was weaker than the primary response but faster, peaking on day 5 instead of day 15. Most clones expanded after primary vaccination (around 96% of CD4 and roughly 90% of CD8) were re-detected after the booster, suggesting that broad memory maintenance occurred. Computational filtering was required because FACS-sorted repertoires could contain abundant contaminating clonotypes from the bulk population. The study included only two donors, which limits how far the findings can be generalized.

CDR3 length: 16 amino acids, cysteine to phenylalanine. CDR3 DNA only is kept here, 48 bases in frame from base 1. V ends up 7 bases short and J 0 bases short, with an unmatched junction base count of 7. CDR1 and CDR2 are drawn from the germline V gene: MNHNS, SASEGT. TCR cDNA was synthesized by 5'RACE template switching, through which a universal primer site and unique molecular identifiers were introduced. Priming of cDNA synthesis was performed from both the TCR alpha and TCR beta constant segments. Library amplification involved two PCR steps, and the second step added sample barcodes and sequencing adapters. Libraries were sequenced on Illumina HiSeq 2500 (2x100 bp) or NovaSeq (2x150 bp). Turning to the authors' computational methods: MIGEC handled demultiplexing of reads and collapsing into UMI consensus sequences, while MiXCR performed V(D)J alignment. Using edgeR on replicate PBMC samples, clonotypes were called vaccine-responding if FDR was below 0.01 and the log2 fold change was above 5 up to day 15. Bulk clonotypes were assigned CD4 or CD8 identity according to which sequenced CD4 or CD8 repertoire held them at higher abundance. A clonotype counted as NS4B-specific if enriched at least 10-fold in dextramer-positive versus dextramer-negative fractions, with CD4-biased clonotypes left out. TCRdb reanalyzed the raw reads on its own, using fastp at Q25 for trimming and MiXCR for clone calling, and kept in-frame beta chains. Duplicate CDR3 protein sequences are folded into a single record with the most common DNA and genes. These V and J calls are TCRdb output, not the study's own analysis. Present in this sample are 75,000 to 100,000 distinct CDR3 sequences, roughly 8.2% of which were seen just once. 16% of the sample rests with the top ten.

The sample's treatment or condition label, decoded: live attenuated yellow fever vaccine strain. PBMCs were isolated from peripheral blood using a standard Ficoll-Paque protocol. With anti-CD3 and anti-CD8 staining plus a dextramer loaded with the yellow fever NS4B epitope peptide, the researchers sorted epitope-specific CD8 T cells. TriZol was used to extract RNA from bulk PBMCs, CD4 and CD8 fractions, and dextramer-positive and dextramer-negative fractions. This receptor was obtained from a man aged 18-30 years who received the YFV17D yellow fever vaccine. The source was CD8+ T cells not binding an NS4B(214-222) dextramer, sorted from PBMCs, collected roughly 15 days after the first yellow fever vaccination. Interpreted using the paper, the cell subset or site label stands for: NS4B epitope dextramer-negative CD8 T cells. The chain links TRBV6-1 with TRBJ2-7, with 12 central nucleotides matching TRBD2. The base sequence is TGTGCCAGCACCCGACTAGCGGGGGACTACTCCTACGAGCAGTACTTC. It encodes CASTRLAGDYSYEQYF.